Below are 20 T cell receptor beta chains sequenced from a single sample in a study of blood T cells in healthy people across ages. Then a second PCR, running about 7 to 11 cycles, was carried out with a sample-barcoded 5' primer and a J-beta primer mix. MiXCR, run by TCRdb on the 5' RACE reads, gives a single entry per CDR3 protein. The sample lists approximately 940,000 distinct CDR3 sequences, around 48% seen once, with roughly 12% in the top ten. The sample comprised blood. The source of these receptors is a man younger than 45 in good health.

This clonotype was recorded only once. A much larger clone is a single base away; this may be a read error. The chain recombines TRBV7-9 with TRBJ2-7; the D gene is possibly TRBD2 (6 bases). Germline V gene sequence: CDR1 SEHNR, CDR2 FQNEAQ (reference sequence). V shed 4 bases and J shed 3 bases, with 13 bases lying between them. The CDR3 consists of 14 residues. CDR3 sequence (DNA): TGTGCCAGCAGCTCCCGGGACGGGGGCTACGAGCAGTACTTC. Its translation is CASSSRDGGYEQYF. Combining the CDR3 with reference TRBV7-9 and TRBJ2-7 gives the whole variable domain DTGVSQNPRHKITKRGQNVTFRCDPISEHNRLYWYRQTLGQGPEFLTYFQNEAQLEKSRLLSDRFSAERPKGSFSTLEIQRTEQGDSAMYLCASSSRDGGYEQYFGPGTRLTVT.

A few counts support this clonotype. The chain carries TRBV6-6 and TRBJ2-3, with a weak D call TRBD1 (6 bases). V was cut by 0 bases and J by 2 bases, with 12 bases left in between. CDR1 and CDR2 (germline): MNHNY, SVGAGI (reference sequence). The CDR3 contains 16 residues. In DNA, the CDR3 is TGTGCCAGCAGTTACTCGAACCAGGGACACACAGATACGCAGTATTTT. It is translated as CASSYSNQGHTDTQYF.

The gene calls are TRBV6-2 or TRBV6-3 and TRBJ2-7, with D possibly TRBD1 on 5 matching bases. Per germline, CDR1 MNHEY and CDR2 SVGEGT. CDR3 length: 12 amino acids. Trimming took off 6 bases at V and 4 bases at J, with 10 bases between the two ends. The CDR3 sequence: CASSDRVYEQYF. The CDR3 nucleotides read TGTGCCAGCAGCGACAGAGTTTACGAGCAGTACTTC.

This chain joins TRBV5-6 and TRBJ2-2; 10 nucleotides align to TRBD1. With 4 bases clipped from V and 2 bases from J, the junction kept 2 bases outside the gene matches. CDR1 is SGHDT, CDR2 YYEEEE, per germline. The CDR3 contains 15 residues. CDR3 coding DNA: TGTGCCAGCAGCCCGACAGGGGGCAACACCGGGGAGCTGTTTTTT. Protein: CASSPTGGNTGELFF.

The chain uses TRBV6-5 and TRBJ2-7; TRBD1 agrees at 8 bases. CDR1 MNHEY and CDR2 SVGAGI come from the germline V gene. The CDR3 sequence is 14 residues long. Trimming cost V 6 bases and J 5 bases; bases outside gene matches: 9. The CDR3 loop reads CASRLGQGNDEQYF. The CDR3, as DNA: TGTGCCAGCAGATTAGGACAGGGTAACGACGAGCAGTACTTC.

The chain recombines TRBV29-1 with TRBJ2-1; 7 positions agree with TRBD2. With 4 bases clipped from V and 5 bases from J, the junction kept 5 bases outside the gene matches. Per the germline V gene, CDR1 is SQVTM and CDR2 is ANQGSEA. The CDR3 is made up of 13 amino acids. CDR3 residues: CSVGERGHNEQFF. In nucleotides, the CDR3 is TGCAGCGTTGGGGAGCGGGGCCACAATGAGCAGTTCTTC.

This clonotype has a single count. The genes are TRBV12-3 or TRBV12-4 and TRBJ1-6; possible D gene TRBD1, 6 bases. The CDR3 is 15 residues long. V lost 1 base and J 6 bases, leaving 10 bases between the germline ends. CDR3 sequence (DNA): TGTGCCAGCAGTTTAGGGGGGGCTCTTAATTCACCCCTCCACTTT. Its protein product is CASSLGGALNSPLHF.

This clonotype was seen more than once but under ten times. The chain joins TRBV5-1 to TRBJ2-7, with D tentatively TRBD1 or TRBD2 (6 bases each). This CDR3 is built from 14 residues. Germline V gives CDR1 SGHRS, CDR2 YFSETQ. Between the trimmed V and J ends, which lost 3 bases and 2 bases, there was a span of 12 bases. The CDR3 coding sequence is TGCGCCAGCAGCTCAGGGGACTCAACCTACGAGCAGTACTTC. Its translation: CASSSGDSTYEQYF.

There are a few counts of this clonotype. The rearrangement uses TRBV10-3 and TRBJ2-7; TRBD1 aligns across 8 bases. The germline V gene encodes CDR1 ENHRY and CDR2 SYGVKD. The CDR3 is 15 amino acids. Germline trimming cut 5 bases from V and 1 base from J; bases unmatched to any gene: 7. CDR3 nucleotides: TGTGCCATCAGTCCCGGGACAGGAATTTCCTACGAGCAGTACTTC. This codes for CAISPGTGISYEQYF.

This clonotype was seen a handful of times. The chain couples TRBV7-2 to TRBJ2-1, with D possibly TRBD1 on 5 matching bases. This CDR3 is built from 13 residues. The V end lost 3 bases, the J end lost 5 bases, and 8 bases lay between the germline ends. Germline lookup yields CDR1 SGHTA and CDR2 FQGNSA. The CDR3 reads CASSFFRDNEQFF. CDR3 in DNA: TGTGCCAGCAGCTTCTTCAGGGACAATGAGCAGTTCTTC.

The chain has TRBV6-6 and TRBJ2-5; the D call may be TRBD1 or TRBD2 (5 bases each). CDR1 is MNHNY and CDR2 is SVGAGI in the germline V gene (reference sequence). V was clipped by 2 bases and J by 5 bases, with 15 bases between them. There are 15 residues in the CDR3. The CDR3 sequence: CASSYTGPPGETQYF. The CDR3 DNA sequence: TGTGCCAGCAGTTACACGGGACCGCCCGGGGAGACCCAGTACTTC.

The J gene is TRBJ2-1, the V gene TRBV6-6, with D perhaps matching TRBD1 or TRBD2 (6 bases each). The germline CDR1 and CDR2 sequences are MNHNY and SVGAGI (reference sequence). This CDR3 contains 15 residues. With 2 bases removed from V and 2 bases from J, the gap between germline ends came to 10 bases. The chain's CDR3 is CASSYGGPTYNEQFF. The CDR3 DNA reads TGTGCCAGCAGTTACGGGGGGCCTACCTACAATGAGCAGTTCTTC.

The J gene is TRBJ2-5, the V gene TRBV10-3, with D possibly being TRBD1 (6 bases). The end of the DNA is better explained by TRBJ2-7, so the J call may be wrong. The germline V gene encodes CDR1 ENHRY and CDR2 SYGVKD. The CDR3 runs 13 residues. CDR3 residues: CAISESGGDEQYF. CDR3 nucleotides: TGTGCCATCAGTGAGTCAGGGGGAGACGAGCAGTACTTC.

The V call is TRBV19, the J call TRBJ1-5; D is perhaps TRBD1 (6 bases). This CDR3 spans 15 amino acids. Trimming stripped 6 bases from V and 0 bases from J, with 12 bases between. The V gene's germline CDR1 is LNHDA and CDR2 SQIVND (reference sequence). The DNA of the CDR3 is TGTGCCAGTAGACCAGGGGATCATAGCAATCAGCCCCAGCATTTT. It translates to CASRPGDHSNQPQHF.

This clonotype was seen only a few times. The V call is TRBV7-2, the J call TRBJ2-3; no firm D call. The CDR3 extends over 13 amino acids. Germline-derived CDR1 and CDR2 are SGHTA and FQGNSA. V dropped 5 bases and J dropped 4 bases, with 10 bases sitting between them. The CDR3 reads CASSPPFPDTQYF. The CDR3 coding sequence is TGTGCCAGCAGCCCGCCCTTTCCAGATACGCAGTATTTT. The variable domain in full, with the rest retrieved from reference TRBV7-2 and TRBJ2-3, is GAGVSQSPSNKVTEKGKDVELRCDPISGHTALYWYRQSLGQGLEFLIYFQGNSAPDKSGLPSDRFSAERTGGSVSTLTIQRTQQEDSAVYLCASSPPFPDTQYFGPGTRLTVL.

This clonotype was seen a handful of times. The chain uses TRBV20-1 and TRBJ2-7, with TRBD1 matching 7 bases. This CDR3 is 17 amino acids long. Germline values: CDR1 DFQATT, CDR2 SNEGSKA (reference sequence). With V trimmed by 1 base and J by 2 bases, 14 bases remained unmatched. CDR3 in DNA: TGCAGTGCTAGAGCCTTCGGACAGGCCCTAATACCCTACGAGCAGTACTTC. This codes for CSARAFGQALIPYEQYF.

This clonotype was counted once. One junction end disagrees with the germline gene, perhaps due to a read error. This chain links TRBV7-7 with TRBJ2-6; weak D call: TRBD2 (6 bases). The germline V gene encodes CDR1 SSHAT and CDR2 FNYEAQ (reference sequence). The CDR3 spans 17 residues. As DNA, the CDR3 is TGTGCTAGCAGCTTAGGGGACTCTCGCTCTGGGGCCAACGTCCTGACTTTC. Translating gives CASSLGDSRSGANVLTF. The full variable domain, its missing parts supplied by reference TRBV7-7 and TRBJ2-6, is GAGVSQSPRYKVTKRGQDVTLRCDPISSHATLYWYQQALGQGPEFLTYFNYEAQPDKSGLPSDRFSAERPEGSISTLTIQRTEQRDSAMYRCASSLGDSRSGANVLTFGAGSRLTVL.

This chain links TRBV5-1 with TRBJ1-5; TRBD1 matches 8 bases. Germline V gives CDR1 SGHRS, CDR2 YFSETQ. The length of the CDR3 is 15 residues. The V segment lost 4 bases and the J segment 3 bases; nucleotides outside the gene matches: 6. The CDR3 loop is CASSVGQGNNQPQHF. The CDR3 nucleotides read TGCGCCAGCAGCGTCGGACAGGGCAACAATCAGCCCCAGCATTTT.

In this sample, this clonotype turned up many times. The V gene is TRBV29-1, the J gene TRBJ1-2; D call uncertain. This CDR3 comprises 11 residues. The germline gives CDR1 SQVTM, CDR2 ANQGSEA. V was trimmed by 4 bases and J by 5 bases, leaving 8 bases between them. This CDR3 reads CSVGRNYGYTF. The CDR3 nucleotides are TGCAGCGTTGGGAGAAATTATGGCTACACCTTC.

This clonotype was seen ten or more times. The CDR3 sequence is CASSLSTLMDGYTF. CDR3 nucleotides: TGCGCCAGCAGCCTTTCGACCCTTATGGATGGCTACACCTTC. The rearrangement joins TRBV5-1 to TRBJ1-2, with D unclear. Germline CDR1 is SGHRS and CDR2 is YFSETQ. This CDR3 comprises 14 residues. V was pared by 4 bases and J by 6 bases, with 16 bases between.